The 4 T cell receptor beta chains presented below share a single source sample, sequenced in a study of cytomegalovirus exposure and HLA in healthy donors. The PCR used 60 Vbeta and 13 Jbeta primers. TCRdb's table, derived via immunoSEQ multiplex PCR, lists solely in-frame clones and lacks some. The table lists roughly 52,000 clones, 75% to 80% of them singletons. The sequenced sample was PBMCs. These receptors were taken from a female donor in good health and CMV-seronegative.

The chain carries TRBV7-9 and TRBJ1-5; D call uncertain. V dropped 1 base and J dropped 5 bases, with 15 bases sitting between them. In germline, CDR1 is SEHNR, CDR2 FQNEAQ (reference sequence). The CDR3 sequence is 16 residues long. DNA of the CDR3: TGTGCCAGCAGCTTAGGGAAGTTCAAGGGAGATCAGCCCCAGCATTTT. This codes for CASSLGKFKGDQPQHF.

The rearrangement links TRBV4-3 to TRBJ1-5, with 11 bases identical to TRBD1. Trimming at V came to 0 bases and at J to 6 bases, leaving 4 bases not matched to a gene. Germline values: CDR1 LGHNA, CDR2 YSLEER. CDR3 length: 16 amino acids. The CDR3 DNA reads as TGCGCCAGCAGCCAAGATCTAGGACAGGGGGCTCAGCCCCAGCATTTT. Translating gives CASSQDLGQGAQPQHF.

The CDR3 nucleotides are TGCGCCAGCAGCTCCGGGACAAGGGGGACTAACTATGGCTACACCTTC. Protein product: CASSSGTRGTNYGYTF. The V and J genes are TRBV5-1 and TRBJ1-2; the D gene is possibly TRBD1 (6 bases). CDR3 length: 16 residues. The germline V gene has CDR1 SGHRS and CDR2 YFSETQ. Trimming removed 3 bases at V and 0 bases at J, with 15 bases between. Full variable domain (outside the CDR3, taken from reference TRBV5-1 and TRBJ1-2): KAGVTQTPRYLIKTRGQQVTLSCSPISGHRSVSWYQQTPGQGLQFLFEYFSETQRNKGNFPGRFSGRQFSNSRSEMNVSTLELGDSALYLCASSSGTRGTNYGYTFGSGTRLTVV.

This sequence joins TRBV9 and TRBJ2-7; D uncertain. CDR1 is SGDLS, CDR2 YYNGEE, per germline. The CDR3 totals 12 residues. Trimming took off 3 bases at V and 3 bases at J, with 7 bases between the two ends. CDR3 residues: CASSGPGYEQYF. CDR3 sequence (DNA): TGTGCCAGCAGCGGACCGGGCTACGAGCAGTACTTC.